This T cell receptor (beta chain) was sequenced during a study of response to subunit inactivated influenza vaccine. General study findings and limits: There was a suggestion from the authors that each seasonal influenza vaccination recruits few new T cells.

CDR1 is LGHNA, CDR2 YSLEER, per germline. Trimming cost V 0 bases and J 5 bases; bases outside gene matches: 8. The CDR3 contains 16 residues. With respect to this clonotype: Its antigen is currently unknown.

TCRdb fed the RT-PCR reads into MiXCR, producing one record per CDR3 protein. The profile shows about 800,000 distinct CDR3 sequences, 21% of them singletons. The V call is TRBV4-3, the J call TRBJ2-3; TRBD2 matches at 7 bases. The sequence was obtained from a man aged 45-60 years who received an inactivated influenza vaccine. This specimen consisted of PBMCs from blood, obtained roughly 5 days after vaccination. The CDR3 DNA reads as TGCGCCAGCAGCCAAGATCAGCGGGATCATTTAGATACGCAGTATTTT. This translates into CASSQDQRDHLDTQYF.